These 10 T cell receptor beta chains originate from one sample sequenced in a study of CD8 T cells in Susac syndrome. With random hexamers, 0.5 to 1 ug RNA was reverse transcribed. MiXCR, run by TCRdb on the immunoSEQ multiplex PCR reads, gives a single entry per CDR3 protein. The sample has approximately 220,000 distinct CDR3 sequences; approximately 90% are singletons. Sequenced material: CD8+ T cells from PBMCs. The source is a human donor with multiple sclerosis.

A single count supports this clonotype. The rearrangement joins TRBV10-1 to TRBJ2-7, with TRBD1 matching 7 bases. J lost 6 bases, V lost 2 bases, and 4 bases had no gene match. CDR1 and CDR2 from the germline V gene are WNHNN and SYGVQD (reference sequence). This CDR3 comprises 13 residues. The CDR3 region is CASSERQGGEQYF. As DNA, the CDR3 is TGCGCCAGCAGTGAGCGACAGGGTGGCGAGCAGTACTTC.

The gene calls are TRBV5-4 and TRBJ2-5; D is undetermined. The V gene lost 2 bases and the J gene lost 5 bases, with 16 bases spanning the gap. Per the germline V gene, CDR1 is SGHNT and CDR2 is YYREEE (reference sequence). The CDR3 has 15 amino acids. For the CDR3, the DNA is TGTGCCAGCAGCTTCGGGCAGATCGTCGGGGAGACCCAGTACTTC. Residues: CASSFGQIVGETQYF.

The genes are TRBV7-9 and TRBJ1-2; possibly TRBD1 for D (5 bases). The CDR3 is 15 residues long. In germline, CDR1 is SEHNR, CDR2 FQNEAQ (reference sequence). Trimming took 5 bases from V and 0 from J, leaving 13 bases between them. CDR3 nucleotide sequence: TGTGCCAGCAGCGGGGTGGACACCTCTAACTATGGCTACACCTTC. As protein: CASSGVDTSNYGYTF.

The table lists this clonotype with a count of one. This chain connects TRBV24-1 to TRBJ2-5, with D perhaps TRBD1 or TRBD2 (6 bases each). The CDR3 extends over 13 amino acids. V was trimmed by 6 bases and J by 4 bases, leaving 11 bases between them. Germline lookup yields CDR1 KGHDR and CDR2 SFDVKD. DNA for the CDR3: TGTGCCACCAGTCGGTGGGGGGCAGAGACCCAGTACTTC. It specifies CATSRWGAETQYF.

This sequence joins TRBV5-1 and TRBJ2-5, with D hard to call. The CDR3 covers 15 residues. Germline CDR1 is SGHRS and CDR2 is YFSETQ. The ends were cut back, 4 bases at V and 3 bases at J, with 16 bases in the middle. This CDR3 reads CASSPGLTSKETQYF. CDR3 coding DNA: TGCGCCAGCAGCCCGGGTCTGACCTCCAAAGAGACCCAGTACTTC.

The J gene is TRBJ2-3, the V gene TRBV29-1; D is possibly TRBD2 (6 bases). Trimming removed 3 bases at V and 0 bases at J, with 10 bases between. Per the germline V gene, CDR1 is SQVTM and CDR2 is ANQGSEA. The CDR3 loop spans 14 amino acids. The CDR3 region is CSVEWGDSTDTQYF. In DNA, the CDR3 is TGCAGCGTTGAGTGGGGGGACAGCACAGATACGCAGTATTTT.

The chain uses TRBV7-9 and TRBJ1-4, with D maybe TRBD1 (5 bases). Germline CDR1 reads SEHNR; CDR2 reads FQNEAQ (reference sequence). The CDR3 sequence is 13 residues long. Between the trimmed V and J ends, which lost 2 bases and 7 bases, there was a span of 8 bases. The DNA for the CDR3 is TGTGCCAGCAGCTTACCAGGGCCTGAAAAACTGTTTTTT. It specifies CASSLPGPEKLFF.

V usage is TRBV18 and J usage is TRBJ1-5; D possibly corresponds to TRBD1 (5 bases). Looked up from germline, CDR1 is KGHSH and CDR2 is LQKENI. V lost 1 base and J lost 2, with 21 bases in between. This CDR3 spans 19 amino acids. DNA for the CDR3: TGTGCCAGCTCACCACACCCTGGGACGGTGGGCGAGGGCAATCAGCCCCAGCATTTT. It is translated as CASSPHPGTVGEGNQPQHF.

The CDR3 reads CASSRLPGQVGYEQYF. CDR3 in DNA: TGTGCCAGTAGTAGACTTCCGGGACAGGTAGGGTACGAGCAGTACTTC. V gene TRBV19 combines with J gene TRBJ2-7; 8 bases are shared with TRBD1. The CDR3 has 16 residues. Germline CDR1 LNHDA, CDR2 SQIVND (reference sequence). The junction had 12 bases not matched to a gene; V was cut back by 4 bases and J by 4 bases.

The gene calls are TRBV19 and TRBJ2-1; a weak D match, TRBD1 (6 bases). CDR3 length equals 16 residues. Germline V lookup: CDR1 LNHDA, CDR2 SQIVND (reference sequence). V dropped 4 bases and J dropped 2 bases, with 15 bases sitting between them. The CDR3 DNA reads TGTGCCAGTAGTAACAGCGGTTGGGGGCCCTACAATGAGCAGTTCTTC. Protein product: CASSNSGWGPYNEQFF.